A selection of T cell receptor beta chains follows, all from one sample in a study of shared clonotypes between healthy human individuals. The data were produced by immunoSEQ multiplex PCR, yet TCRdb's version contains in-frame clones alone and is incomplete. The sample lists around 2.1 million clones; approximately 94% were seen once. The source material was naive CD8+ T cells from PBMCs. These receptors were taken from a man aged 18 to 35 in good health. Some clones in this sample may be carry-over from other donors' samples. Each CDR3 is given with its conserved first and last residue. Fields, in order: clone size, V gene, D gene, CDR3 length, J gene, CDR3 protein, CDR3 DNA. The D gene is left open where the match is weak. Size is omitted from some rows. Given values are once, few, many or a class for expanded clones.

.	TRBV2	TRBD2	16	TRBJ2-7	CASSVRTSGNYYEQYF	TGTGCCAGCAGTGTACGGACTAGCGGGAACTACTACGAGCAGTACTTC
.	TRBV5-4	.	16	TRBJ1-5	CASSRWTAGSNQPQHF	TGTGCCAGCAGCAGGTGGACGGCGGGAAGCAATCAGCCCCAGCATTTT
.	TRBV5-8	.	13	TRBJ1-1	CASSLIGYTEAFF	TGTGCCAGCAGCTTGATCGGGTACACTGAAGCTTTCTTT
.	TRBV7-2	.	15	TRBJ2-7	CASSLRVGNLYEQYF	TGTGCCAGCAGCTTGCGTGTTGGGAACCTCTACGAGCAGTACTTC
.	TRBV9	.	16	TRBJ1-2	CASSARGKEWDYGYTF	TGTGCCAGCAGCGCCCGGGGGAAGGAGTGGGACTATGGCTACACCTTC
.	TRBV9	.	16	TRBJ2-3	CASSEGLAERTDTQYF	TGTGCCAGCAGCGAGGGGTTAGCGGAGCGCACAGATACGCAGTATTTT
.	TRBV28	.	14	TRBJ1-1	CASSKPRDNTEAFF	TGTGCCAGCAGTAAACCCCGGGACAACACTGAAGCTTTCTTT
.	TRBV6-6	.	12	TRBJ2-7	CATWDFSYEQYF	TGTGCCACCTGGGACTTTTCCTACGAGCAGTACTTC
.	TRBV7-2	.	13	TRBJ2-1	CASSLSGYNEQFF	TGTGCCAGCAGCCTTAGCGGCTACAATGAGCAGTTCTTC
.	TRBV7-9	.	14	TRBJ2-7	CASPSPLSSYEQYF	TGTGCCAGCCCCAGTCCGTTGAGCTCCTACGAGCAGTACTTC
.	TRBV6-5	TRBD1	14	TRBJ1-5	CASSPGRGEQPQHF	TGTGCCAGCAGTCCGGGCAGGGGGGAACAGCCCCAGCATTTT
once	TRBV5-1	TRBD1	15	TRBJ1-1	CASSPRQGMNTEAFF	TGCGCCAGCAGCCCGAGACAGGGGATGAACACTGAAGCTTTCTTT
.	TRBV6-1	.	15	TRBJ1-5	CASSAGVGRNQPQHF	TGTGCCAGCAGTGCCGGAGTAGGCAGAAATCAGCCCCAGCATTTT
.	TRBV29-1	.	13	TRBJ1-4	CSVVGETNEKLFF	TGCAGCGTTGTCGGGGAGACTAATGAAAAACTGTTTTTT
.	TRBV29-1	.	13	TRBJ1-2	CSVEGLFNYGYTF	TGCAGCGTTGAAGGACTGTTCAACTATGGCTACACCTTC
.	TRBV7-8	TRBD2	15	TRBJ2-1	CASSMTSGGYNEQFF	TGTGCCAGCAGCATGACTAGCGGGGGCTACAATGAGCAGTTCTTC
.	TRBV27	.	13	TRBJ1-2	CASSLSWGNGYTF	TGTGCCAGCAGTTTATCGTGGGGTAATGGCTACACCTTC
.	TRBV7-9	TRBD2	17	TRBJ2-5	CASSSPRTSGTQETQYF	TGTGCCAGCAGCTCCCCGAGGACTAGCGGAACCCAAGAGACCCAGTACTTC
.	TRBV19	TRBD2	15	TRBJ2-7	CASSPHGTGGNEQYF	TGTGCCAGTTCGCCCCATGGGACGGGAGGGAACGAGCAGTACTTC
.	TRBV5-8	.	15	TRBJ2-7	CASSVTGPLSYEQYF	TGTGCCAGCAGCGTCACAGGTCCCCTCTCCTACGAGCAGTACTTC
.	TRBV18	.	14	TRBJ2-1	CASSPQRGYNEQFF	TGTGCCAGCTCACCCCAACGGGGATACAATGAGCAGTTCTTC
once	TRBV7-8	.	13	TRBJ2-7	CASSLQAGYEQYF	TGTGCCAGCAGCTTACAAGCCGGTTACGAGCAGTACTTC
once	TRBV6-5	.	14	TRBJ2-7	CASRLRGTNYEQYF	TGTGCCAGCAGGTTACGGGGGACGAACTACGAGCAGTACTTC
.	TRBV28	.	12	TRBJ2-7	CASSGRSYEQYF	TGTGCCAGCAGTGGGCGGTCCTACGAGCAGTACTTC
.	TRBV5-1	.	13	TRBJ2-7	CASSFERNYEQYF	TGCGCCAGCAGCTTCGAGCGGAACTACGAGCAGTACTTC
.	TRBV19	.	17	TRBJ1-4	CASTDVQGLGDSEKLFF	TGTGCCAGTACCGATGTCCAGGGTTTGGGGGACTCGGAAAAACTGTTTTTT
.	TRBV6-5	TRBD1	15	TRBJ1-4	CASSYSRDRAEKLFF	TGTGCCAGCAGTTACTCCCGGGACAGGGCTGAAAAACTGTTTTTT
.	TRBV4-3	TRBD2	14	TRBJ2-1	CASSYQREGAEQFF	TGCGCCAGCAGCTATCAGCGGGAGGGCGCTGAGCAGTTCTTC
.	TRBV27	TRBD2	17	TRBJ2-1	CASSLSSGASSYNEQFF	TGTGCCAGCAGTTTGTCCAGCGGGGCCAGCTCCTACAATGAGCAGTTCTTC
.	TRBV27	.	14	TRBJ2-2	CASSELVSPGELFF	TGTGCCAGCAGTGAGCTAGTCAGTCCCGGGGAGCTGTTTTTT
.	TRBV6-5	.	15	TRBJ2-6	CASSPGSSGANVLTF	TGTGCCAGCAGTCCCGGGTCTTCTGGGGCCAACGTCCTGACTTTC
.	TRBV7-8	.	14	TRBJ2-3	CASSAWLETDTQYF	TGTGCCAGCAGCGCCTGGTTAGAGACAGATACGCAGTATTTT
once	TRBV6-1	.	12	TRBJ2-1	CASNERTDEQFF	TGTGCCAGCAATGAGAGGACGGATGAGCAGTTCTTC
.	TRBV19	TRBD2	14	TRBJ2-2	CASSRREGDGELFF	TGTGCCAGTAGTAGGCGGGAGGGCGACGGGGAGCTGTTTTTT
.	TRBV4-1	.	15	TRBJ2-5	CASSQDGETWETQYF	TGCGCCAGCAGCCAAGATGGGGAGACTTGGGAGACCCAGTACTTC
.	TRBV7-8	.	14	TRBJ2-7	CASSLGQMSHEQYF	TGTGCCAGCAGCTTAGGACAGATGTCACACGAGCAGTACTTC
.	TRBV2	TRBD2	16	TRBJ2-3	CASNTPPSGSTDTQYF	TGTGCCAGCAATACCCCTCCTAGCGGGAGCACAGATACGCAGTATTTT
once	TRBV27	.	16	TRBJ2-1	CASSFGGESSYNEQFF	TGTGCCAGCAGTTTCGGCGGGGAGAGCTCCTACAATGAGCAGTTCTTC
.	TRBV27	.	15	TRBJ2-1	CASSFVPPGSNEQFF	TGTGCCAGCAGTTTCGTACCCCCGGGGTCGAATGAGCAGTTCTTC
.	TRBV7-8	.	13	TRBJ2-7	CASSPPSDYEQYF	TGTGCCAGCAGCCCCCCCTCCGACTACGAGCAGTACTTC
.	TRBV29-1	.	11	TRBJ1-2	CSVVVDTGYTF	TGCAGCGTTGTCGTCGACACCGGCTACACCTTC
.	TRBV15	.	14	TRBJ2-7	CATSRRDGHDEQYF	TGTGCCACCAGCAGACGGGACGGGCACGACGAGCAGTACTTC
.	TRBV7-9	.	13	TRBJ2-2	CASSPDIPGELFF	TGTGCCAGCAGTCCGGACATCCCCGGGGAGCTGTTTTTT
once	TRBV4-2	TRBD2	17	TRBJ2-7	CASSPHALLAGAYEQYF	TGTGCCAGCAGCCCCCATGCCCTCCTAGCGGGAGCCTACGAGCAGTACTTC
.	TRBV27	.	14	TRBJ1-2	CASSPTGTNYGYTF	TGTGCCAGCAGTCCCACGGGCACTAACTATGGCTACACCTTC
.	TRBV7-6	.	14	TRBJ2-1	CASSLTGTYNEQFF	TGTGCCAGCAGCTTAACGGGGACCTACAATGAGCAGTTCTTC
.	TRBV29-1	.	11	TRBJ2-5	CSAGRQETQYF	TGCAGCGCCGGGAGACAGGAGACCCAGTACTTC
.	TRBV27	TRBD2	15	TRBJ2-7	CASSTSGSMYYEQYF	TGTGCCAGCAGTACTAGCGGGAGTATGTACTACGAGCAGTACTTC